This paragraph reports one T cell receptor beta chain. The sample is drawn from a study of blood T cell repertoires in COVID-19. Measured with immunoSEQ multiplex PCR; TCRdb has only the in-frame clones, and not every one. Of about 110,000 clones in the sample, roughly 76% are singletons; the top ten hold 9.4%. Germline V gene lookup returns CDR1 LGHNT and CDR2 FRNRAP. Trimming removed 4 bases from V and 5 bases from J; junction bases left unmatched: 2. The CDR3 extends over 13 amino acids. Sequenced material: peripheral blood. The sequence was collected from a woman aged 70-85 years with acute or convalescent COVID-19. The genes are TRBV12-5 and TRBJ2-5; 9 bases align to TRBD1. The CDR3 region is CASGWTGVETQYF. The CDR3 DNA is TGTGCTAGTGGTTGGACAGGGGTTGAGACCCAGTACTTC.